These 2 T cell receptor beta chains were sequenced from one sample in a study of CD8+CD57+ T cells in acquired aplastic anemia. Genomic DNA constituted the template upon which TCR beta VDJ and CDR3 profiling was performed. One entry per CDR3 protein results from TCRdb running MiXCR on the reads. The sample includes about 190,000 distinct CDR3 sequences, over 60% of them seen just once. Input material: sorted CD4+, CD8+, or CD8+CD57+ T cells (not recorded which) from PBMCs. The receptors derive from a human donor with severe aplastic anemia or a healthy control (not recorded which).

This clonotype was recorded at least ten times. J is TRBJ1-3 and V is TRBV7-3; D uncertain. Looked up from germline, CDR1 is SGHTA and CDR2 is FQGTGA. The CDR3 has 12 amino acids. Trimming left V 6 bases short and J 3 bases short, with 6 bases between. This CDR3 is CASSPDGNTIYF. The DNA for the CDR3 is TGTGCCAGCAGTCCGGATGGAAACACCATATATTTT.

V gene TRBV7-3 combines with J gene TRBJ1-1, with a tentative D call TRBD1 (5 bases). Trimming cost V 3 bases and J 1 base, with 9 bases left between them. This CDR3 region has 14 residues. The V gene's germline CDR1 is SGHTA and CDR2 FQGTGA. This CDR3 is CASSFRGGNTEAFF. The DNA of the CDR3 is TGTGCCAGCAGCTTTAGGGGAGGGAACACTGAAGCTTTCTTT.